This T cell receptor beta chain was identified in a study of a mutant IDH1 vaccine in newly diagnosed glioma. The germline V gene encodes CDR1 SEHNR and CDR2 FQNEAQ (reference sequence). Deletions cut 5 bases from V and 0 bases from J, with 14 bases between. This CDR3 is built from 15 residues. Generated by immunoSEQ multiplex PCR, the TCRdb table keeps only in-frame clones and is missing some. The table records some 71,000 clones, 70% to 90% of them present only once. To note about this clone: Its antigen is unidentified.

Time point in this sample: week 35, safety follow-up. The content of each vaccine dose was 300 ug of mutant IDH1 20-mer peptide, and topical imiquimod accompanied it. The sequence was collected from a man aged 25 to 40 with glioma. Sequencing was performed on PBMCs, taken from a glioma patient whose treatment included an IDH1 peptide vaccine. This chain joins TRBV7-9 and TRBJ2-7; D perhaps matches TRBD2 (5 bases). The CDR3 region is CASSAGLYLSYEQYF. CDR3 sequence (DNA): TGTGCCAGCAGCGCCGGACTGTATCTCTCCTACGAGCAGTACTTC.